A single sample gave rise to the 14 T cell receptor beta chains below, sequenced in a study of shared clonotypes between healthy human individuals (TCRdb year 2020). Libraries came from the immunoSEQ multiplex PCR assay. TCRdb re-hosts the immuneACCESS table, in-frame sequences only. Its copies lack some clones; in the studies checked, an unresolved V gene accounts for under half of them, and the cause for the rest is not known. The sample table lists about 2.1 million clones, around 95% of them with a count of one. The leading ten clones occupy 1.5% to 2% of the sample. For the CD8 naive samples, CD45RO-negative cells were positively selected for CCR7, yielding a CD45RA+CCR7+ population from which TemRA cells were excluded. The sample consisted of naive CD8+ T cells from PBMCs. The label giving this sample's cell subset or site can be read as: CD45RA+CCR7+. The receptor source for this set is a man younger than 35 in good health. Some clones in this sample may be carry-over from other donors' samples.

The chain is built from TRBV7-2 and TRBJ2-7; TRBD2 matches at 7 bases. The CDR3 is 19 residues long. V lost 1 base, J lost 9 bases, and 24 bases stayed unmatched. Germline lookup yields CDR1 SGHTA and CDR2 FQGNSA. This CDR3 is CASSLEAGNPYDLYSRQYF. DNA of the CDR3: TGTGCCAGCAGCTTAGAAGCGGGAAACCCCTACGATTTGTACTCGCGGCAGTACTTC.

With regard to this clone: In the same sample, other DNA sequences code for this CDR3. V gene TRBV5-4 combines with J gene TRBJ2-7; D possibly matches TRBD1 or TRBD2 (5 bases each). CDR3 length: 14 residues. The V and J ends lost 0 bases and 2 bases respectively, with 9 bases between them. The germline V gene has CDR1 SGHNT and CDR2 YYREEE (reference sequence). The chain's CDR3 is CASSLVGDPYEQYF. CDR3 nucleotide sequence: TGTGCCAGCAGCTTGGTCGGGGACCCCTACGAGCAGTACTTC.

The rearrangement links TRBV9 to TRBJ2-1; 12 nucleotides align to TRBD2. V shed 3 bases and J 4 bases; nucleotides not matched to a gene: 5. The CDR3 consists of 16 residues. The V gene's germline CDR1 is SGDLS and CDR2 YYNGEE. CDR3 DNA: TGTGCCAGCAGCGAGCTGACTAGCGGGAGATACAATGAGCAGTTCTTC. Protein: CASSELTSGRYNEQFF.

The chain employs TRBV28 and TRBJ1-2; 7 positions match TRBD1. The CDR3 consists of 14 residues. The V gene end was trimmed by 6 bases and the J gene end by 4 bases; junction bases not matched to a gene: 8. Germline CDR1 is MDHEN and CDR2 is SYDVKM. DNA for the CDR3: TGTGCCAGCAGAGATACAGGGGTTCTCTATGGCTACACCTTC. Protein product: CASRDTGVLYGYTF.

The CDR3 loop reads CSVGEQLYGYTF. DNA of the CDR3: TGCAGCGTTGGCGAACAGCTCTATGGCTACACCTTC. V usage is TRBV29-1 and J usage is TRBJ1-2; D gene ambiguous. Trimming took off 4 bases at V and 4 bases at J, with 10 bases between the two ends. CDR1 and CDR2 from the germline V gene are SQVTM and ANQGSEA. The CDR3 sequence is 12 residues long. Based on the CDR3 plus reference TRBV29-1 and TRBJ1-2, the full variable domain is SAVISQKPSRDICQRGTSLTIQCQVDSQVTMMFWYRQQPGQSLTLIATANQGSEATYESGFVIDKFPISRPNLTFSTLTVSNMSPEDSSIYLCSVGEQLYGYTFGSGTRLTVV.

V gene TRBV7-9 combines with J gene TRBJ2-3, with 10 positions matching TRBD2. Germline V CDR1 and CDR2: SEHNR, FQNEAQ (reference sequence). The ends lost 6 bases at V and 1 base at J; junction bases unmatched: 4. This CDR3 is built from 15 residues. CDR3 in DNA: TGTGCCAGCAGGCCCGGACTAGCGGGCACAGATACGCAGTATTTT. The encoded protein is CASRPGLAGTDTQYF.

This clone occurred once. V and J are TRBV11-2 and TRBJ2-7; the match to TRBD1 covers 7 bases. The CDR3 has 14 residues. The germline V gene has CDR1 SGHAT and CDR2 FQNNGV. V dropped 3 bases and J dropped 0; count of bases not matched to a gene: 2. CDR3 sequence: CASSFPGGSYEQYF. For the CDR3, the DNA is TGTGCCAGCAGCTTCCCAGGGGGCTCCTACGAGCAGTACTTC.

This rearrangement joins TRBV9 to TRBJ2-7; 7 bases line up with TRBD2. This CDR3 is 14 amino acids long. The V gene's germline CDR1 is SGDLS and CDR2 YYNGEE. V lost 4 bases to trimming and J lost 1 base; unmatched junction nucleotides: 5. CDR3 sequence (DNA): TGTGCCAGCAGCTTGGGACTAAGTTCCTACGAGCAGTACTTC. Translation: CASSLGLSSYEQYF.

The gene calls are TRBV2 and TRBJ2-5; D is possibly TRBD1 (8 bases). Deletions cut 6 bases from V and 5 bases from J, with 22 bases between. Per the germline V gene, CDR1 is SNHLY and CDR2 is FYNNEI. The CDR3 contains 16 residues. This CDR3 reads CASSPGGGQEEETQYF. In nucleotides, the CDR3 is TGTGCCAGCAGCCCTGGGGGGGGACAGGAGGAGGAGACCCAGTACTTC.

This chain connects TRBV27 to TRBJ2-7, with TRBD1 matching 10 bases. CDR3 size: 15 residues. V was pared by 3 bases and J by 5 bases, with 7 bases of the junction left unmatched. Germline V gives CDR1 MNHEY, CDR2 SMNVEV (reference sequence). CDR3 amino acids: CASSLEGQGLDEQYF. The CDR3 bases are TGTGCCAGCAGTTTGGAGGGACAGGGGCTGGACGAGCAGTACTTC.

This clone has a single count. The chain recombines TRBV6-1 with TRBJ2-1, with D possibly TRBD2 on 6 matching bases. The CDR3 covers 16 residues. The V and J ends lost 3 bases and 0 bases respectively, with 12 bases between them. CDR1 and CDR2 from the germline V gene are MNHNS and SASEGT. As DNA, the CDR3 is TGTGCCAGCAGTGAGTGGACTACACACTCCTACAATGAGCAGTTCTTC. Translation gives CASSEWTTHSYNEQFF.

The chain is built from TRBV6-5 and TRBJ2-7; TRBD1 matches at 7 bases. The V and J ends lost 4 bases and 4 bases, in that order; junction bases with no gene match: 4. The CDR3 is 13 amino acids. Germline values: CDR1 MNHEY, CDR2 SVGAGI. In DNA form, the CDR3 reads TGTGCCAGCAGTTTTGGGACAGCTTACGAGCAGTACTTC. The encoded protein is CASSFGTAYEQYF.

The gene calls are TRBV28 and TRBJ2-7; D remains unclear. Trimming left V 3 bases short and J 1 base short, with 13 bases between. The CDR3 has 15 residues. Germline values: CDR1 MDHEN, CDR2 SYDVKM. The CDR3 is CASSFLHRGSYEQYF. Here the CDR3 DNA reads TGTGCCAGCAGTTTTTTGCATCGCGGTTCCTACGAGCAGTACTTC.

V is TRBV28 and J is TRBJ2-1; the D gene is possibly TRBD1 (6 bases). The CDR3 loop spans 14 amino acids. Germline CDR1 MDHEN, CDR2 SYDVKM. Trimming left V 2 bases short and J 8 bases short, with 13 bases between. CDR3 sequence: CASSLIQGVDEQFF. Here the CDR3 DNA reads TGTGCCAGCAGTTTAATACAGGGCGTCGATGAGCAGTTCTTC.